This T cell receptor (beta chain) was recorded in a study of vaccination and CD4 T cells after COVID-19. Findings of the study overall: In convalescent patients, 304 of 307 vaccine-specific clones were spike mono-reactive.

This clonotype was counted once. Its antigen is unknown. As to time point: late sampling 161 to 241 days after vaccination in a few convalescent patients. Stated treatment: roughly nine-day PBMC culture with coronavirus spike peptide pools or control peptides (ViraFEST assay). The culture of about 2 million PBMCs per well included 9.5 to 10 IU/ml IL-2 and 9.5 to 10 ug/ml peptide pools. Following a culture period (approximately 11 days), negative selection was used to isolate CD4+ T cells. CDR3 length: 13 amino acids. Per germline, CDR1 SGHKS and CDR2 YYEKEE (reference sequence). With V trimmed by 2 bases and J by 5 bases, 1 base remained unmatched. With the Oncomine TCR Beta short-read assay, DNA from cultured CD4+ T cells was sequenced. TCRdb re-called the PCR reads with MiXCR, one entry per CDR3 protein. The sample records more than 20,000 distinct CDR3 sequences, 40% to 45% being singletons.

The origin of this receptor is a human donor who had recovered from COVID-19. The chain uses TRBV5-5 and TRBJ1-2, with 9 bases identical to TRBD1. The specimen comprised CD4+ T cells from blood, cultured in vitro, sampled about 7 months after SARS-CoV-2 vaccination. For the CDR3, the DNA is TGTGCCAGCAGCTTACAGGGGGCGTATGGCTACACCTTC. This gives the protein CASSLQGAYGYTF.